The 32 T cell receptor beta chains given below trace back to one sample, sequenced in a study of control samples from healthy donors and cancer patients. Measured with immunoSEQ multiplex PCR; TCRdb has only the in-frame clones, and not every one. The sample contains about 75,000 clones, approximately 84% of which appear only once. Input material: blood. The receptors shown here come from a man aged 45-65 years in good health.

This clone was observed once. The genes are TRBV12-1 and TRBJ1-2; TRBD1, the D gene given by the table, was not confirmed from the DNA. TRBV12-1 is a known pseudogene. This CDR3 has 16 residues. The CDR3 DNA reads as TGTGCCAGCAGGTTTCTACGCCCGCAGGGGGACTATGGCTACACCTTC. Residues: CASRFLRPQGDYGYTF.

This clone came up once. V gene TRBV12-3 or TRBV12-4 combines with J gene TRBJ1-2; 7 positions match TRBD1. The CDR3 totals 13 residues. With V trimmed by 1 base and J by 8 bases, 4 bases remained unmatched. This chain's CDR3 is CASSLDRGWGYTF. The CDR3 bases are TGTGCCAGCAGTTTAGACAGGGGCTGGGGCTACACCTTC.

The V gene is TRBV5-1, the J gene TRBJ2-4; 7 bases match TRBD2. This CDR3 spans 15 amino acids. The V gene's germline CDR1 is SGHRS and CDR2 YFSETQ. The ends lost 2 bases at V and 1 base at J; junction bases unmatched: 3. The CDR3 loop is CASSFSGMAKNIQYF. The DNA for the CDR3 is TGCGCCAGCAGCTTCAGCGGGATGGCCAAAAACATTCAGTACTTC.

This chain connects TRBV28 to TRBJ2-5; D remains unclear. Trimming took 4 bases from V and 4 from J, leaving 4 bases between them. This CDR3 has 11 amino acids. CDR1 is MDHEN, CDR2 SYDVKM, per germline. This chain's CDR3 is CASSSVETQYF. Here the CDR3 DNA reads TGTGCCAGCAGTTCAGTAGAGACCCAGTACTTC.

V and J are TRBV3-1 (or the pseudogene TRBV3-2) and TRBJ1-3; D ambiguous. V gave up 3 bases and J gave up 4 bases, with 13 bases separating them. Germline lookup yields CDR1 LGHDT and CDR2 YNNKEL (reference sequence). The CDR3 contains 15 residues. CDR3 DNA sequence: TGTGCCAGCAGCCAGCAAGCCCGAACAGGAAACACCATATATTTT. Translation gives CASSQQARTGNTIYF.

The CDR3 coding sequence is TGTGCCAGCAGCTTCGGACTGCCTGAGCAGTTCTTC. Its protein product is CASSFGLPEQFF. The J gene is TRBJ2-1, the V gene TRBV7-2, with D perhaps TRBD2 (5 bases). With 3 bases removed from V and 9 bases from J, the gap between germline ends came to 9 bases. Germline lookup yields CDR1 SGHTA and CDR2 FQGNSA. The CDR3 runs 12 residues.

The V call is TRBV5-1, the J call TRBJ2-1; D unclear. This CDR3 comprises 14 residues. Trimming removed 5 bases at V and 5 bases at J, with 14 bases between. Germline values: CDR1 SGHRS, CDR2 YFSETQ. Written as DNA, the CDR3 is TGCGCCAGCAGGGCTACCCCAAATGACAATGAGCAGTTCTTC. This codes for CASRATPNDNEQFF.

This clone was observed a single time. The chain recombines TRBV19 with TRBJ1-1; D gene uncertain. V gave up 5 bases and J gave up 1 base, with 14 bases separating them. Per the germline V gene, CDR1 is LNHDA and CDR2 is SQIVND (reference sequence). The CDR3 length is 15 residues. This chain's CDR3 is CASSLRGWRNTEAFF. Written as DNA, the CDR3 is TGTGCCAGTAGTCTCCGGGGATGGCGGAACACTGAAGCTTTCTTT.

The rearrangement uses TRBV9 and TRBJ2-2; D possibly corresponds to TRBD2 (6 bases). Germline assignment: CDR1 SGDLS and CDR2 YYNGEE. V dropped 3 bases and J dropped 2 bases, with 8 bases sitting between them. The CDR3 extends over 14 amino acids. The CDR3 DNA follows: TGTGCCAGCAGCGCCGGGACTAACACCGGGGAGCTGTTTTTT. Translating gives CASSAGTNTGELFF.

This chain joins TRBV18 and TRBJ1-3, with 9 bases that match TRBD1. The junction had 0 bases not matched to a gene; V was cut back by 4 bases and J by 2 bases. The CDR3 is 14 amino acids. CDR1 is KGHSH, CDR2 LQKENI, per germline. The CDR3 sequence is CASSRDRAGNTIYF. The DNA of the CDR3 is TGTGCCAGCTCACGGGACAGGGCTGGAAACACCATATATTTT.

V and J are TRBV27 and TRBJ1-2, with D perhaps TRBD1 (6 bases). Looked up from germline, CDR1 is MNHEY and CDR2 is SMNVEV (reference sequence). The V and J ends lost 6 bases and 4 bases respectively, with 18 bases between them. The CDR3 contains 15 residues. In nucleotides, the CDR3 is TGTGCCAGCAGGCACCTCACAGGGTTGGGCTATGGCTACACCTTC. The encoded protein is CASRHLTGLGYGYTF.

The genes are TRBV7-9 and TRBJ2-7; D may be TRBD2 (5 bases). Germline CDR1 is SEHNR and CDR2 is FQNEAQ (reference sequence). CDR3 length equals 15 residues. The germline V and J ends were trimmed by 1 base and 3 bases, with 13 bases remaining between them. CDR3 bases: TGTGCCAGCAGCTTAGGTTCAGGCGGAGGCTACGAGCAGTACTTC. Translating gives CASSLGSGGGYEQYF.

Only one count was recorded for this clone. The rearrangement uses TRBV7-9 and TRBJ1-1; 7 bases align to TRBD1. Per the germline V gene, CDR1 is SEHNR and CDR2 is FQNEAQ (reference sequence). The CDR3 totals 15 residues. The trim removed 5 bases at V and 0 bases at J, leaving 6 bases unmatched. The CDR3 sequence is CASSEQGVVNTEAFF. The CDR3 DNA reads as TGTGCCAGCAGCGAGCAGGGGGTCGTGAACACTGAAGCTTTCTTT.

This CDR3 reads CASVRPGVTEAFF. In DNA form, the CDR3 reads TGTGCTAGTGTTAGACCAGGGGTCACTGAAGCTTTCTTT. The J gene is TRBJ1-1, the V gene TRBV12-5; weak D call: TRBD1 (6 bases). V was trimmed by 7 bases and J by 4 bases, leaving 13 bases between them. The CDR3 spans 13 residues. Germline V gene lookup returns CDR1 LGHNT and CDR2 FRNRAP. The whole variable domain, remainder taken from reference TRBV12-5 and TRBJ1-1, is DARVTQTPRHKVTEMGQEVTMRCQPILGHNTVFWYRQTMMQGLELLAYFRNRAPLDDSGMPKDRFSAEMPDATLATLKIQPSEPRDSAVYFCASVRPGVTEAFFGQGTRLTVV.

The CDR3 DNA reads TGTGCCAGCAGCGGGGGGACGGGCTTGAACACTGAAGCTTTCTTT. Protein product: CASSGGTGLNTEAFF. This rearrangement joins TRBV9 to TRBJ1-1; D may be TRBD1 (5 bases). Trimming took off 3 bases at V and 0 bases at J, with 12 bases between the two ends. The CDR3 is made up of 15 amino acids. From germline, CDR1 is SGDLS and CDR2 YYNGEE.

The gene calls are TRBV6-5 and TRBJ1-6, with 7 bases aligning to TRBD1. Per germline, CDR1 MNHEY and CDR2 SVGAGI. This CDR3 has 14 residues. The junction had 9 bases not matched to a gene; V was cut back by 9 bases and J by 7 bases. CDR3 bases: TGTGCCAGTCACGGCACAGGGGAAAATTCACCCCTCCACTTT. Its translation: CASHGTGENSPLHF.

This clone was seen a single time. This rearrangement joins TRBV2 to TRBJ2-7, with 7 bases lining up with TRBD1. V trimming: 6 bases; J trimming: 3 bases; junction bases outside the gene matches: 5. Germline CDR1 reads SNHLY; CDR2 reads FYNNEI. This CDR3 is 13 amino acids long. DNA of the CDR3: TGTGCCAGCAGATCGACAGGGTTCTACGAGCAGTACTTC. Its translation is CASRSTGFYEQYF.

In this sample, this clone turned up a few times. The gene calls are TRBV30 and TRBJ1-3, with a weak D call TRBD1 (5 bases). V gave up 6 bases and J gave up 0 bases, with 9 bases separating them. The CDR3 runs 13 residues. The germline CDR1 and CDR2 sequences are GTSNPN and SVGIG (reference sequence). CDR3 protein: CACYRSSGNTIYF. The DNA for the CDR3 is TGTGCCTGTTACAGGTCCTCTGGAAACACCATATATTTT.

The J gene is TRBJ2-7, the V gene TRBV10-3; D unclear. This CDR3 has 13 amino acids. Germline CDR1 and CDR2: ENHRY and SYGVKD. V lost 0 bases, J lost 5 bases, and 8 bases lay in between. The CDR3 sequence: CAISESTWDEQYF. CDR3 in DNA: TGTGCCATCAGTGAGTCGACTTGGGACGAGCAGTACTTC.

This clone has a handful of counts. The V gene is TRBV20-1, the J gene TRBJ2-5; D gene unclear. Trimming left V 6 bases short and J 5 bases short, with 10 bases between. Per germline, CDR1 DFQATT and CDR2 SNEGSKA (reference sequence). The CDR3 is 11 residues long. The CDR3 spells CSAKVEETQYF. The CDR3 region has the DNA TGCAGTGCCAAGGTGGAGGAGACCCAGTACTTC.

This sequence joins TRBV24-1 and TRBJ1-1, with D uncertain. Trimming removed 9 bases at V and 4 bases at J, with 11 bases between. This CDR3 is built from 12 residues. Germline V CDR1 and CDR2: KGHDR, SFDVKD. In DNA, the CDR3 is TGTGCCACCCCTCGGAGCGTCACTGAAGCTTTCTTT. This codes for CATPRSVTEAFF.

This clone was recorded once. The CDR3 protein is CASSPRGLAGPDAYNEQFF. The CDR3 DNA is TGTGCCAGCAGCCCCAGGGGTCTAGCCGGACCCGATGCCTACAATGAGCAGTTCTTC. This sequence joins TRBV7-3 and TRBJ2-1, with TRBD1 as a possible D gene (6 bases). The V end was cut by 5 bases, the J end by 2 bases, with 25 bases between. Germline CDR1 and CDR2: SGHTA and FQGTGA. The CDR3 extends over 19 amino acids.

This chain connects TRBV5-1 to TRBJ2-1, with 8 bases matching TRBD1. This CDR3 has 15 residues. Germline lookup yields CDR1 SGHRS and CDR2 YFSETQ. Trimming cost V 1 base and J 7 bases; bases outside gene matches: 7. This CDR3 is CASSLMTGVGNEQFF. The CDR3 nucleotides read TGCGCCAGCAGCTTGATGACAGGGGTCGGTAATGAGCAGTTCTTC.

This sequence joins TRBV28 and TRBJ2-5, with 11 bases matching TRBD1. Germline V gene data show CDR1 as MDHEN and CDR2 as SYDVKM. CDR3 size: 16 residues. The V gene end was trimmed by 7 bases and the J gene end by 5 bases; junction bases not matched to a gene: 12. This CDR3 reads CASKRLRTGGGETQYF. The CDR3 region has the DNA TGTGCCAGCAAACGTCTCCGGACAGGGGGCGGGGAGACCCAGTACTTC. Filled out from reference TRBV28 and TRBJ2-5, the complete variable domain reads DVKVTQSSRYLVKRTGEKVFLECVQDMDHENMFWYRQDPGLGLRLIYFSYDVKMKEKGDIPEGYSVSREKKERFSLILESASTNQTSMYLCASKRLRTGGGETQYFGPGTRLLVL.

This clone appeared a single time. This chain uses TRBV4-2 with TRBJ2-3, with unresolved D. There are 16 residues in the CDR3. Germline V CDR1 and CDR2: LGHNA, YNFKEQ. Trimming shortened V by 0 bases and J by 1 base, and 11 bases separated the two germline ends. The CDR3 coding sequence is TGTGCCAGCAGCCAAGATTCATCTGGGGGCACAGATACGCAGTATTTT. Translating it yields CASSQDSSGGTDTQYF.

The chain carries TRBV6-5 and TRBJ2-7, with 7 bases identical to TRBD1. Germline lookup yields CDR1 MNHEY and CDR2 SVGAGI. The CDR3 is 13 residues long. The V gene end was trimmed by 6 bases and the J gene end by 7 bases; junction bases not matched to a gene: 9. The CDR3 loop reads CASRGQPFEEQYF. CDR3 nucleotides: TGTGCCAGCAGGGGACAGCCCTTTGAGGAGCAGTACTTC.

The chain carries TRBV19 and TRBJ1-3; D gene uncertain. CDR3 length equals 12 residues. CDR1 and CDR2 (germline): LNHDA, SQIVND (reference sequence). V lost 8 bases, J lost 0 bases, and 5 bases lay in between. CDR3 sequence: CASQYSGNTIYF. The CDR3 coding sequence is TGTGCCAGTCAGTACTCTGGAAACACCATATATTTT. Based on the CDR3 plus reference TRBV19 and TRBJ1-3, the full variable domain is DGGITQSPKYLFRKEGQNVTLSCEQNLNHDAMYWYRQDPGQGLRLIYYSQIVNDFQKGDIAEGYSVSREKKESFPLTVTSAQKNPTAFYLCASQYSGNTIYFGEGSWLTVV.

The rearrangement uses TRBV10-1 and TRBJ1-4, with D perhaps TRBD1 (5 bases). V lost 4 bases and J lost 0, with 12 bases in between. Germline V gene data show CDR1 as WNHNN and CDR2 as SYGVQD (reference sequence). The CDR3 totals 16 residues. This CDR3 is CASSGDRQPTNEKLFF. As DNA, the CDR3 is TGCGCCAGCAGTGGAGACAGACAACCAACTAATGAAAAACTGTTTTTT.

V is TRBV19 and J is TRBJ1-1, with 9 bases that match TRBD1. Germline CDR1 is LNHDA and CDR2 is SQIVND (reference sequence). V gave up 9 bases and J gave up 5 bases; unmatched junction bases: 10. This CDR3 contains 14 residues. The CDR3 protein is CASGTGSERTEAFF. For the CDR3, the DNA is TGTGCCAGCGGGACAGGGTCCGAGCGGACTGAAGCTTTCTTT. Drawing the rest from reference TRBV19 and TRBJ1-1, the complete variable domain is DGGITQSPKYLFRKEGQNVTLSCEQNLNHDAMYWYRQDPGQGLRLIYYSQIVNDFQKGDIAEGYSVSREKKESFPLTVTSAQKNPTAFYLCASGTGSERTEAFFGQGTRLTVV.

The chain employs TRBV7-3 and TRBJ2-2, with D possibly being TRBD2 (5 bases). CDR1 SGHTA and CDR2 FQGTGA come from the germline V gene. V was clipped by 5 bases and J by 8 bases, with 15 bases between them. The CDR3 runs 14 residues. CDR3 protein: CASSLEARGGELFF. Here the CDR3 DNA reads TGTGCCAGCAGCCTAGAGGCCCGGGGAGGGGAGCTGTTTTTT. The full variable domain, in which reference TRBV7-3 and TRBJ2-2 provide the parts outside the CDR3, is GAGVSQTPSNKVTEKGKYVELRCDPISGHTALYWYRQSLGQGPEFLIYFQGTGAADDSGLPNDRFFAVRPEGSVSTLKIQRTERGDSAVYLCASSLEARGGELFFGEGSRLTVL.

In this sample, this clone turned up a few times. The chain combines TRBV18 with TRBJ1-5, with D unclear. This CDR3 region has 13 residues. Trimming removed 3 bases at V and 16 bases at J, with 19 bases between. From germline, CDR1 is KGHSH and CDR2 LQKENI. CDR3 in DNA: TGTGCCAGCTCACCGGATTCGCACCCCCCCAGCCATTTT. Protein: CASSPDSHPPSHF.

V is TRBV27 and J is TRBJ2-1, with D maybe TRBD2 (5 bases). This CDR3 has 16 amino acids. Germline CDR1 and CDR2: MNHEY and SMNVEV (reference sequence). The V and J ends lost 3 bases and 0 bases respectively, with 12 bases between them. CDR3 amino acids: CASSFGRASSYNEQFF. CDR3 DNA sequence: TGTGCCAGCAGTTTTGGGCGGGCAAGCTCCTACAATGAGCAGTTCTTC.